This passage covers 27 T cell receptor beta chains from one sample sequenced in a study of CD4+ T cells in melanoma. Sequenced by immunoSEQ multiplex PCR; TCRdb stores in-frame clones only, minus some. The sample comprises about 140,000 clones, 92% of which are singletons, and approximately 1.5% rests with the top ten. These receptor sequences come from a human donor with melanoma.

V usage is TRBV18 and J usage is TRBJ2-3; 10 bases fit TRBD2. The CDR3 length is 14 residues. Germline V gene sequence: CDR1 KGHSH, CDR2 LQKENI. Germline trimming cut 6 bases from V and 6 bases from J; bases unmatched to any gene: 6. CDR3 region: CASSQAGGQDTQYF. Here the CDR3 DNA reads TGTGCCAGCTCGCAAGCGGGGGGGCAGGATACGCAGTATTTT. Full variable domain (missing parts from reference TRBV18 and TRBJ2-3): NAGVMQNPRHLVRRRGQEARLRCSPMKGHSHVYWYRQLPEEGLKFMVYLQKENIIDESGMPKERFSAEFPKEGPSILRIQQVVRGDSAAYFCASSQAGGQDTQYFGPGTRLTVL.

The chain combines TRBV11-2 with TRBJ2-2; D gene uncertain. Trimming removed 5 bases at V and 6 bases at J, with 7 bases between. The CDR3 has 12 amino acids. The germline CDR1 and CDR2 sequences are SGHAT and FQNNGV. CDR3: CASSPRPGELFF. The CDR3 nucleotides are TGTGCCAGCAGCCCAAGACCCGGGGAGCTGTTTTTT.

This clone was counted only a few times. The sample holds other DNA sequences that translate to the same CDR3. The V and J genes are TRBV5-1 and TRBJ1-1; D unclear. The CDR3 totals 13 residues. CDR1 is SGHRS, CDR2 YFSETQ, per germline. Between the trimmed V and J ends, which lost 4 bases and 1 base, there was a span of 8 bases. CDR3 region: CASSPDGNTEAFF. DNA of the CDR3: TGCGCCAGCAGCCCGGACGGGAACACTGAAGCTTTCTTT.

The chain recombines TRBV11-2 with TRBJ1-1; D might be TRBD1 (6 bases). Germline V gives CDR1 SGHAT, CDR2 FQNNGV. Trimming took 4 bases from V and 1 from J, leaving 13 bases between them. This CDR3 spans 15 amino acids. DNA of the CDR3: TGTGCCAGCAGCTCTCTACAGGGTAAGAACACTGAAGCTTTCTTT. Translating it yields CASSSLQGKNTEAFF. The full variable domain, rest sourced from reference TRBV11-2 and TRBJ1-1, is EAGVAQSPRYKIIEKRQSVAFWCNPISGHATLYWYQQILGQGPKLLIQFQNNGVVDDSQLPKDRFSAERLKGVDSTLKIQPAKLEDSAVYLCASSSLQGKNTEAFFGQGTRLTVV.

J is TRBJ2-5 and V is TRBV27; tentative D call: TRBD1 (7 bases). This CDR3 is built from 14 residues. Germline V lookup: CDR1 MNHEY, CDR2 SMNVEV (reference sequence). Deletions cut 6 bases from V and 4 bases from J, with 15 bases between. CDR3 sequence reads: CASRLRGDGETQYF. In DNA, the CDR3 is TGTGCCAGCAGACTCAGGGGGGACGGAGAGACCCAGTACTTC.

V usage is TRBV19 and J usage is TRBJ2-1; 9 nucleotides agree with TRBD2. Germline V gene sequence: CDR1 LNHDA, CDR2 SQIVND (reference sequence). After removal of 5 bases from V and 6 bases from J, the junction contained 5 bases not matched to a gene. There are 14 residues in the CDR3. CDR3 nucleotide sequence: TGTGCCAGTAGTGCTTTTAGCGGGGGCAATGAGCAGTTCTTC. This gives the protein CASSAFSGGNEQFF.

The chain joins TRBV2 to TRBJ1-1; 9 nucleotides agree with TRBD1. V shed 7 bases, J shed 1 base, and the junction held 1 base outside the gene matches. The CDR3 sequence is 13 residues long. Germline V gene lookup returns CDR1 SNHLY and CDR2 FYNNEI. The CDR3 nucleotides are TGTGCCAGCAAGGGACAGGGGAACACTGAAGCTTTCTTT. Translating gives CASKGQGNTEAFF. The full variable domain, its missing parts supplied by reference TRBV2 and TRBJ1-1, is EPEVTQTPSHQVTQMGQEVILRCVPISNHLYFYWYRQILGQKVEFLVSFYNNEISEKSEIFDDQFSVERPDGSNFTLKIRSTKLEDSAMYFCASKGQGNTEAFFGQGTRLTVV.

The chain couples TRBV15 to TRBJ2-7; TRBD2 matches at 10 bases. The V gene end was trimmed by 1 base and the J gene end by 3 bases; junction bases not matched to a gene: 6. The CDR3 loop spans 16 amino acids. Per the germline V gene, CDR1 is LNHNV and CDR2 is YYDKDF (reference sequence). DNA for the CDR3: TGTGCCACCAGCAGAGGGTCTCCTAGCGGGGGCTACGAGCAGTACTTC. It encodes CATSRGSPSGGYEQYF. The full variable domain, rest sourced from reference TRBV15 and TRBJ2-7, is DAMVIQNPRYQVTQFGKPVTLSCSQTLNHNVMYWYQQKSSQAPKLLFHYYDKDFNNEADTPDNFQSRRPNTSFCFLDIRSPGLGDTAMYLCATSRGSPSGGYEQYFGPGTRLTVT.

V usage is TRBV2 and J usage is TRBJ1-6; unclear D gene. The germline gives CDR1 SNHLY, CDR2 FYNNEI. The V gene lost 3 bases and the J gene lost 0 bases, with 9 bases spanning the gap. The CDR3 has 16 amino acids. CDR3: CASSDLGSSYNSPLHF. The CDR3 nucleotides are TGTGCCAGCAGTGACCTGGGGAGCTCCTATAATTCACCCCTCCACTTT.

The chain has TRBV6-1 and TRBJ2-5; D is perhaps TRBD1 (6 bases). V shed 6 bases and J shed 5 bases, with 10 bases lying between them. The CDR3 sequence is 12 residues long. CDR1 and CDR2 from the germline V gene are MNHNS and SASEGT. The CDR3 loop is CASRQGWETQYF. The CDR3 DNA follows: TGTGCCAGCAGGCAGGGGTGGGAGACCCAGTACTTC.

V is TRBV11-2 and J is TRBJ1-1; no firm D call. The CDR3 has 14 amino acids. Between the trimmed V and J ends, which lost 5 bases and 3 bases, there was a span of 13 bases. In germline, CDR1 is SGHAT, CDR2 FQNNGV. CDR3 nucleotides: TGTGCCAGCAGCCCTAGTGTAGGATACACTGAAGCTTTCTTT. Translating it yields CASSPSVGYTEAFF.

This chain joins TRBV19 and TRBJ2-1; tentatively, D is TRBD2 (6 bases). CDR3 size: 15 residues. Germline CDR1 is LNHDA and CDR2 is SQIVND (reference sequence). The V and J ends lost 7 bases and 3 bases respectively, with 16 bases between them. The CDR3 sequence: CASNLGAGLYNEQFF. CDR3 coding DNA: TGTGCCAGTAACCTCGGGGCGGGGCTCTACAATGAGCAGTTCTTC.

V is TRBV2 and J is TRBJ2-3; 10 bases fit TRBD2. Germline-derived CDR1 and CDR2 are SNHLY and FYNNEI. The CDR3 is made up of 15 amino acids. With 6 bases clipped from V and 5 bases from J, the junction kept 8 bases outside the gene matches. The DNA for the CDR3 is TGTGCCAGCAGACGCAGCGGGGGGGCGGGAGATACGCAGTATTTT. Residues: CASRRSGGAGDTQYF.

The V gene is TRBV5-1, the J gene TRBJ2-5; 11 bases align to TRBD2. The CDR3 runs to 16 residues. V gave up 2 bases and J gave up 3 bases; unmatched junction bases: 6. CDR1 is SGHRS and CDR2 is YFSETQ in the germline V gene. In nucleotides, the CDR3 is TGCGCCAGCAGCTTCGGTAGACTAGCGGGGAAAGAGACCCAGTACTTC. It codes for CASSFGRLAGKETQYF.

This rearrangement joins TRBV30 to TRBJ1-6; D remains ambiguous. CDR1 and CDR2 (germline): GTSNPN, SVGIG (reference sequence). The CDR3 totals 14 residues. Between the trimmed V and J ends, which lost 2 bases and 9 bases, there was a span of 14 bases. The CDR3 sequence is CAWSLGRVGSPLHF. The CDR3 bases are TGTGCCTGGAGTCTGGGGAGGGTCGGTTCACCCCTCCACTTT.

The chain links TRBV5-1 to TRBJ2-7, with a weak D call TRBD2 (5 bases). Trimming removed 2 bases at V and 9 bases at J, with 18 bases between. The V gene's germline CDR1 is SGHRS and CDR2 YFSETQ. The CDR3 loop spans 14 amino acids. CDR3 bases: TGCGCCAGCAGCTTCGGGGTAGGCACTGGAACGCAGTACTTC. Its translation: CASSFGVGTGTQYF. Based on the CDR3 plus reference TRBV5-1 and TRBJ2-7, the full variable domain is KAGVTQTPRYLIKTRGQQVTLSCSPISGHRSVSWYQQTPGQGLQFLFEYFSETQRNKGNFPGRFSGRQFSNSRSEMNVSTLELGDSALYLCASSFGVGTGTQYFGPGTRLTVT.

The chain is built from TRBV27 and TRBJ1-1, with D perhaps TRBD1 (5 bases). Trimming took off 8 bases at V and 2 bases at J, with 15 bases between the two ends. From germline, CDR1 is MNHEY and CDR2 SMNVEV (reference sequence). The CDR3 runs 14 residues. The CDR3 bases are TGTGCCAGCTCAGGGAGGGTGGGAAACACTGAAGCTTTCTTT. This gives the protein CASSGRVGNTEAFF.

This clone was detected only once. The chain carries TRBV6-6 and TRBJ2-3, with 8 nucleotides matching TRBD1. The junction had 10 bases not matched to a gene; V was cut back by 4 bases and J by 7 bases. Germline CDR1 is MNHNY and CDR2 is SVGAGI (reference sequence). The CDR3 length is 15 residues. The CDR3 DNA follows: TGTGCCAGCAGTTCCCCAGGACAGGGTCCTTATACGCAGTATTTT. Translating it yields CASSSPGQGPYTQYF.

In nucleotides, the CDR3 is TGTGCCAGCAGTGGTATCCCCCTTATCCCCACAGATACGCAGTATTTT. The encoded protein is CASSGIPLIPTDTQYF. The J gene is TRBJ2-3, the V gene TRBV28, with unresolved D. V was shortened by 5 bases and J by 2 bases, with 17 bases between the two germline ends. CDR3 length: 16 residues. Looked up from germline, CDR1 is MDHEN and CDR2 is SYDVKM. Full variable domain (rest looked up from reference TRBV28 and TRBJ2-3): DVKVTQSSRYLVKRTGEKVFLECVQDMDHENMFWYRQDPGLGLRLIYFSYDVKMKEKGDIPEGYSVSREKKERFSLILESASTNQTSMYLCASSGIPLIPTDTQYFGPGTRLTVL.

The chain combines TRBV7-9 with TRBJ2-2; 11 bases are shared with TRBD1. There are 16 residues in the CDR3. Germline lookup yields CDR1 SEHNR and CDR2 FQNEAQ (reference sequence). Trimming at V came to 8 bases and at J to 3 bases, leaving 8 bases not matched to a gene. The DNA for the CDR3 is TGTGCCAGCCCTAGGGCGGGACAGGGGGACACCGGGGAGCTGTTTTTT. Protein: CASPRAGQGDTGELFF.

The rearrangement links TRBV7-2 to TRBJ1-1, with D maybe TRBD1 (6 bases). Germline-derived CDR1 and CDR2 are SGHTA and FQGNSA. This CDR3 region has 14 residues. V dropped 7 bases and J dropped 1 base, with 13 bases sitting between them. The CDR3 DNA follows: TGTGCCAGCACACGACAGGCTTCGAACACTGAAGCTTTCTTT. This codes for CASTRQASNTEAFF.

The V and J genes are TRBV10-3 and TRBJ2-5, with D perhaps given as TRBD1 or TRBD2 (5 bases each). Germline V CDR1 and CDR2: ENHRY, SYGVKD. The V end lost 6 bases, the J end lost 5 bases, and 13 bases lay between the germline ends. CDR3 length equals 13 residues. CDR3 loop: CAIRGDVEETQYF. The DNA of the CDR3 is TGTGCCATCAGGGGGGACGTCGAGGAGACCCAGTACTTC.

The rearrangement links TRBV25-1 to TRBJ1-5; possibly TRBD1 for D (6 bases). The V end lost 4 bases, the J end lost 0 bases, and 7 bases lay between the germline ends. Germline V gene data show CDR1 as MGHDK and CDR2 as SYGVNS. The CDR3 consists of 14 residues. The CDR3 coding sequence is TGTGCCAGCAGTGGGACAGATAGCAATCAGCCCCAGCATTTT. It translates to CASSGTDSNQPQHF.

J is TRBJ2-3 and V is TRBV19, with 11 bases matching TRBD2. Germline loops: CDR1 LNHDA, CDR2 SQIVND (reference sequence). V shed 6 bases and J 6 bases; nucleotides not matched to a gene: 14. This CDR3 is built from 17 residues. The CDR3 loop is CASRATSGASRVDTQYF. CDR3 DNA: TGTGCCAGTAGAGCGACTAGCGGGGCCTCCCGGGTGGATACGCAGTATTTT.

The J gene is TRBJ2-1, the V gene TRBV30; D is unclear. V lost 5 bases to trimming and J lost 4 bases, with 9 bases between them. This CDR3 has 12 residues. Per the germline V gene, CDR1 is GTSNPN and CDR2 is SVGIG (reference sequence). This chain's CDR3 is CAWGMVYNEQFF. Written as DNA, the CDR3 is TGTGCCTGGGGGATGGTGTACAATGAGCAGTTCTTC.

The CDR3 loop is CASSPRTGGANTQYF. CDR3 nucleotides: TGTGCCAGCAGCCCGCGGACAGGGGGCGCGAATACGCAGTATTTT. The V and J genes are TRBV5-4 and TRBJ2-3; 11 nucleotides agree with TRBD1. The V segment lost 4 bases and the J segment 7 bases; nucleotides outside the gene matches: 8. The V gene's germline CDR1 is SGHNT and CDR2 YYREEE (reference sequence). The CDR3 has 15 amino acids.

This chain connects TRBV6-5 to TRBJ2-7; 8 bases are a match to TRBD2. CDR1 is MNHEY and CDR2 is SVGAGI in the germline V gene. CDR3 length: 12 residues. V lost 4 bases, J lost 6 bases, and 2 bases stayed unmatched. As DNA, the CDR3 is TGTGCCAGCAGTTCGACTAGCGCCGAGCAGTACTTC. Its translation: CASSSTSAEQYF.